In its sample, the clone carrying this TCR beta chain was seen a few times. Its antigen is as yet unknown. The CDR3 is made up of 15 amino acids. In germline, CDR1 is LNHDA, CDR2 SQIVND (reference sequence). Germline trimming cut 8 bases from V and 5 bases from J; bases unmatched to any gene: 9. PCR involved 60 Vbeta and 13 Jbeta primers. Method: immunoSEQ multiplex PCR; TCRdb's copy keeps in-frame clones and lacks some. The top ten hold about 5.2% of the sample, which has 90,000 to 120,000 clones, approximately 80% seen once. This record comes from a study of cytomegalovirus exposure and HLA in healthy donors. Regarding donors, all were healthy bone marrow donors. Unrecorded immune exposures were likely, despite nominal health at sampling. Whole-study results and caveats: Earlier analysis looked at TCR beta V segments, and most were productive about 90% or about 30% of the time.

The TCR originated in a female donor in good health and CMV-seropositive. This chain uses TRBV19 with TRBJ2-1; 10 nucleotides line up with TRBD1. The sequenced material came from PBMCs. In DNA, the CDR3 is TGTGCCAGTGGTAACTCCGGGACAGGGGACAATGAGCAGTTCTTC. Residues: CASGNSGTGDNEQFF.